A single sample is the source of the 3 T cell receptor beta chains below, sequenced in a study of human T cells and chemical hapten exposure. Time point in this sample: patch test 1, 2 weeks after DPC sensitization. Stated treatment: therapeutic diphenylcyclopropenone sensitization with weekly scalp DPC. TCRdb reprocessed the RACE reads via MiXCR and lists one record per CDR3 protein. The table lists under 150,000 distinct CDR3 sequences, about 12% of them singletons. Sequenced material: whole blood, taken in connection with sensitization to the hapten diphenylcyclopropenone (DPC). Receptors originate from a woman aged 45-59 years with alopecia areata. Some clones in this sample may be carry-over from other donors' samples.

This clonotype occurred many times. The CDR3: CASSPRSGAYNQPQHF. The CDR3 DNA follows: TGTGCCAGCAGCCCGAGAAGCGGGGCCTACAATCAGCCCCAGCATTTT. The chain employs TRBV3-1 and TRBJ1-5; TRBD1 might be the D (5 bases). There are 16 residues in the CDR3. Germline CDR1 is LGHDT and CDR2 is YNNKEL (reference sequence). Trimming cost V 4 bases and J 3 bases, with 16 bases left between them.

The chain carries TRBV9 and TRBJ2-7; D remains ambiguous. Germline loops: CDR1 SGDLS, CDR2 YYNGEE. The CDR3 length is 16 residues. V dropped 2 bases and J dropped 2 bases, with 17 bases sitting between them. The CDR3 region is CASSVSPRTATYEQYF. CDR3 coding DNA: TGTGCCAGCAGCGTCAGTCCCCGGACGGCTACCTACGAGCAGTACTTC. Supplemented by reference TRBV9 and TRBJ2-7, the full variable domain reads DSGVTQTPKHLITATGQRVTLRCSPRSGDLSVYWYQQSLDQGLQFLIQYYNGEERAKGNILERFSAQQFPDLHSELNLSSLELGDSALYFCASSVSPRTATYEQYFGPGTRLTVT.

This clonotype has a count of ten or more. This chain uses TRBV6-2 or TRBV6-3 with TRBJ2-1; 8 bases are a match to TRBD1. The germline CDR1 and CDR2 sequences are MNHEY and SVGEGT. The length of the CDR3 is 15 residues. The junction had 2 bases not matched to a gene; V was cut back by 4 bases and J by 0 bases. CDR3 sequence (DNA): TGTGCCAGCAGTTGGGACAGGAGCTCCTACAATGAGCAGTTCTTC. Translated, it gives CASSWDRSSYNEQFF.